This T cell receptor beta chain was observed in a study of tissue T cells after allogeneic stem cell transplantation. Sequencing was performed with immunoSEQ multiplex PCR; in TCRdb, only in-frame clones are kept and a portion is missing. Here the sample spans roughly 5,300 clones, over 50% being singletons. The sample's time point: mouse harvest day 7 after allogeneic transplant. The graft held 10^6 splenic CD5+ T cells and 10^7 T-cell-depleted bone marrow cells. Tissues came from B6→BALB/c major-mismatch GVHD mice at day 7 or 14. Trimming shortened V by 5 bases and J by 4 bases, and 9 bases separated the two germline ends. Germline V gene lookup returns CDR1 KGHPV and CDR2 FQNQEV (reference sequence). This CDR3 comprises 12 residues. This clone showed up just a few times. Gene names denote mouse genes. The read ends 1 residue early relative to the CDR3; the germline J gene fills the gap.

The V gene is TRBV26, the J gene TRBJ2-7, with a weak D call TRBD1 (6 bases). The source of this sequence is a female BALB/c mouse given C57BL/6 T cells with graft-versus-host disease after an allogeneic hematopoietic cell transplant. What was sequenced was gut tissue. The sequenced part of the CDR3 DNA is TGTGCCAGCAGTGGAGGGACATATGAACAGTAC. The encoded protein is CASSGGTYEQY. The full CDR3 protein is CASSGGTYEQYF.